This T cell receptor beta chain appears in the sequencing data of a study of blood T cell repertoires in COVID-19. In its sample, this clone was seen once. The CDR3 has 14 amino acids. V was clipped by 4 bases and J by 3 bases; unmatched bases: 6. Germline V gene sequence: CDR1 SQVTM, CDR2 ANQGSEA. Some clones are missing from TCRdb's copy, which holds only in-frame ones; the method was immunoSEQ multiplex PCR. The profile shows about 220,000 clones, approximately 89% of them singletons. The material sequenced was PBMCs or T cells enriched from blood (not recorded which). The chain links TRBV29-1 to TRBJ1-1; 9 nucleotides agree with TRBD1. The source is a woman between 40 and 55 years old with acute COVID-19. CDR3 sequence reads: CSVARDRDYTEAFF. For the CDR3, the DNA is TGCAGCGTTGCCCGGGACAGGGACTACACTGAAGCTTTCTTT. The entire variable domain, with the rest obtained from reference TRBV29-1 and TRBJ1-1, is as follows: SAVISQKPSRDICQRGTSLTIQCQVDSQVTMMFWYRQQPGQSLTLIATANQGSEATYESGFVIDKFPISRPNLTFSTLTVSNMSPEDSSIYLCSVARDRDYTEAFFGQGTRLTVV.